The source of this T cell receptor (beta chain) is a study of immune evolution from preneoplasia to lung adenocarcinoma. General study results and limits: Normal lung had highest clonality; later lesions appeared denser, more diverse. Top clone frequencies peaked in normal lung, apparently declining through invasive adenocarcinoma.

Germline lookup yields CDR1 SNHLY and CDR2 FYNNEI. The CDR3 length is 18 residues. J gave up 5 bases and V 4 bases, and 14 bases lay outside the gene matches. Sequencing used immunoSEQ multiplex PCR; TCRdb keeps in-frame clones, though not all of them. Among several thousand clones listed, about four fifths were seen once. This clone was counted only a few times. Its antigen is unidentified. The sample comprised FFPE minimally invasive lung adenocarcinoma tissue. The chain uses TRBV2 and TRBJ2-3; TRBD2 matches 11 bases. This sequence originates from a person aged 70 to 85 with lung adenocarcinoma. CDR3 region: CASSGWTAGLAAGDTQYF. CDR3 bases: TGTGCCAGCAGTGGTTGGACTGCGGGACTAGCGGCGGGAGATACGCAGTATTTT.